This T cell receptor (beta chain) derives from a study of T cell responses to AZD1222 COVID-19 vaccine. Study results and caveats: The study identified only a handful of AZD1222 recipients as seropositive at baseline. Repertoire collection took place solely once the T cell response had peaked. Donors were chiefly white British, with a greater number of females, and clonal diversity was perhaps underestimated. Receipt of two AZD1222 doses was followed by a rise in Spike-specific TCR breadth and depth.

The data were produced by immunoSEQ multiplex PCR, yet TCRdb's version contains in-frame clones alone and is incomplete. The repertoire holds 98,000 or so clones, 88% seen once, with more than 15% in the top ten. The CDR3 is 14 residues long. The V gene end was trimmed by 6 bases and the J gene end by 2 bases; junction bases not matched to a gene: 7. Germline CDR1 reads SGHRS; CDR2 reads YFSETQ. To note about this clone: Its antigen is still unknown.

Sequencing was performed on peripheral blood, taken 28 days after the second AZD1222 dose. The V call is TRBV5-1, the J call TRBJ2-7; TRBD2 matches at 8 bases. This receptor was taken from an adult who received the AZD1222 COVID-19 vaccine. The CDR3 is CASTESGGTYEQYF. CDR3 coding DNA: TGCGCCAGCACCGAGTCGGGAGGGACCTACGAGCAGTACTTC.